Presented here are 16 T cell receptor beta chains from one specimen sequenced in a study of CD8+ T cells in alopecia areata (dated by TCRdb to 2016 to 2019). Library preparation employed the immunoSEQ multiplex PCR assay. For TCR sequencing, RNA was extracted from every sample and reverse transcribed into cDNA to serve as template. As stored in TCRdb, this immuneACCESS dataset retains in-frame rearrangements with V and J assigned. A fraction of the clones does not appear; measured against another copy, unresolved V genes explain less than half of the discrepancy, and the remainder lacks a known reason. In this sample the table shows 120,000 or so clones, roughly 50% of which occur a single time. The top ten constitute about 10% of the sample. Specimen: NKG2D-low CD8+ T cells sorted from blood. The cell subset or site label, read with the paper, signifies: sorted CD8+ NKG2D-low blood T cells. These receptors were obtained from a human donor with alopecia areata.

The CDR3 loop reads CASSEGQGGTGELFF. In nucleotides, the CDR3 is TGTGCCAGCAGCGAGGGACAGGGTGGGACCGGGGAGCTGTTTTTT. The chain employs TRBV9 and TRBJ2-2, with 9 bases aligning to TRBD1. The length of the CDR3 is 15 residues. Trimming took 3 bases from V and 5 from J; bases not matched to a gene: 5. Germline V gene data show CDR1 as SGDLS and CDR2 as YYNGEE.

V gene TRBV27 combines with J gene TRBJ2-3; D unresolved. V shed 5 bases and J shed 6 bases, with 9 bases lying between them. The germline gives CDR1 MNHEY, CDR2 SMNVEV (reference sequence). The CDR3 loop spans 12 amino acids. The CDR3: CASSLRGDTQYF. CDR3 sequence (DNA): TGTGCCAGCAGTCTACGAGGTGATACGCAGTATTTT.

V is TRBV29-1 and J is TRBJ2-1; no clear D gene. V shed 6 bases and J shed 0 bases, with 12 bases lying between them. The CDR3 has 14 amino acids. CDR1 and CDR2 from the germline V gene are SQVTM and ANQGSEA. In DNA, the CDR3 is TGCAGCGTGCCGGGTCTTAGCTCCTACAATGAGCAGTTCTTC. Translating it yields CSVPGLSSYNEQFF.

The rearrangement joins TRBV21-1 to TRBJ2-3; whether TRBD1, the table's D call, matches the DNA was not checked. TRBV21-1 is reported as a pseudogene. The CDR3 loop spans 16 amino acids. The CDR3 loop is CASSEGQSGSTDTQYF. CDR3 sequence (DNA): TGTGCCAGCAGCGAAGGGCAATCAGGGTCCACAGATACGCAGTATTTT.

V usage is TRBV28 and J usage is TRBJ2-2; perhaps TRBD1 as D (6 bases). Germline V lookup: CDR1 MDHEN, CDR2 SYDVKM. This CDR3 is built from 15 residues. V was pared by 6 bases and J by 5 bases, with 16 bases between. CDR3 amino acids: CASSRSNRVTGELFF. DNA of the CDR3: TGTGCCAGCAGCCGCTCTAACAGGGTTACCGGGGAGCTGTTTTTT.

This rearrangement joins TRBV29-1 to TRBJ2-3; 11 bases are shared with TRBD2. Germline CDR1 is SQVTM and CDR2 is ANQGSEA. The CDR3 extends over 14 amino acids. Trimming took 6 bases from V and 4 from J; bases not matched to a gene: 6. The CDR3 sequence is CSVDTSGSADTQYF. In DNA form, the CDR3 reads TGCAGCGTCGATACTAGCGGGAGTGCAGATACGCAGTATTTT.

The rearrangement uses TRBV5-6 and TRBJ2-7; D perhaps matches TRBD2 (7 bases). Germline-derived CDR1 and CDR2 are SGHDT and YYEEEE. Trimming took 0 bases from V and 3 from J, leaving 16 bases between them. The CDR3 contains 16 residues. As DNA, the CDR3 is TGTGCCAGCAGCTTGGGGAGGGAGGGGGACTACTACGAGCAGTACTTC. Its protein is CASSLGREGDYYEQYF.

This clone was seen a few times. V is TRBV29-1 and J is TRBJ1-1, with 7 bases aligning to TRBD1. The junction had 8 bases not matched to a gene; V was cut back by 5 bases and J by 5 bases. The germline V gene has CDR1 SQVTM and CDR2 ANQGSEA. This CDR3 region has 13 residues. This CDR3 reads CSVPDRDGTEAFF. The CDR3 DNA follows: TGCAGCGTTCCCGACAGGGATGGGACTGAAGCTTTCTTT. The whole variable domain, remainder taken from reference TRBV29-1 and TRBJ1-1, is SAVISQKPSRDICQRGTSLTIQCQVDSQVTMMFWYRQQPGQSLTLIATANQGSEATYESGFVIDKFPISRPNLTFSTLTVSNMSPEDSSIYLCSVPDRDGTEAFFGQGTRLTVV.

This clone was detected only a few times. The CDR3 here is CSVDSDRVLVDGYTF. In nucleotides, the CDR3 is TGCAGCGTTGATTCGGACAGGGTGTTAGTGGATGGCTACACCTTC. This sequence joins TRBV29-1 and TRBJ1-2; 8 bases fit TRBD1. This CDR3 contains 15 residues. J gave up 6 bases and V 3 bases, and 12 bases lay outside the gene matches. Germline CDR1 and CDR2: SQVTM and ANQGSEA.

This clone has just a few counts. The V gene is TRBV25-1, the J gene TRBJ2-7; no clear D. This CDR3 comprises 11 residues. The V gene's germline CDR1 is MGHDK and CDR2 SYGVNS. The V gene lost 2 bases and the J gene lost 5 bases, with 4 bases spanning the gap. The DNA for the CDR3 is TGTGCCAGCAGTGAAGGTCACGAGCAGTACTTC. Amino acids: CASSEGHEQYF.

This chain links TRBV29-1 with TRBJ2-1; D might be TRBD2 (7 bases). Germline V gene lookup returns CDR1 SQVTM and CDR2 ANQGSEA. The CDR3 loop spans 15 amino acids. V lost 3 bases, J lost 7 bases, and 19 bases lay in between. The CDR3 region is CSVEGGGGPLNEQFF. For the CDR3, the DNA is TGCAGCGTTGAGGGGGGAGGGGGGCCATTAAATGAGCAGTTCTTC.

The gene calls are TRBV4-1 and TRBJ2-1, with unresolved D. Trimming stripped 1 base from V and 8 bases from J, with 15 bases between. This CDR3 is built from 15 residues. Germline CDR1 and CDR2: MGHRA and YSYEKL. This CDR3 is CASSQANPGMDEQFF. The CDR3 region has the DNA TGCGCCAGCAGCCAAGCGAACCCAGGCATGGATGAGCAGTTCTTC.

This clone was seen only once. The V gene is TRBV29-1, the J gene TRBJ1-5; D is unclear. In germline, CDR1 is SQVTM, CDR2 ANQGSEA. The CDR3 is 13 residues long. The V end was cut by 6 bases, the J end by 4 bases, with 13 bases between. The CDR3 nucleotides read TGCAGCGTCGGACCGGGGTTAAATCAGCCCCAGCATTTT. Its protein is CSVGPGLNQPQHF.

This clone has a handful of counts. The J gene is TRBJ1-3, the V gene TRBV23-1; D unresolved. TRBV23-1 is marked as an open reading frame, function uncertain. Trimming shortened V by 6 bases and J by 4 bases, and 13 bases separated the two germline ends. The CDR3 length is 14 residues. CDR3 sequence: CASSRGPQGNTIYF. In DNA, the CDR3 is TGCGCCAGCAGCCGAGGCCCCCAGGGAAACACCATATATTTT.

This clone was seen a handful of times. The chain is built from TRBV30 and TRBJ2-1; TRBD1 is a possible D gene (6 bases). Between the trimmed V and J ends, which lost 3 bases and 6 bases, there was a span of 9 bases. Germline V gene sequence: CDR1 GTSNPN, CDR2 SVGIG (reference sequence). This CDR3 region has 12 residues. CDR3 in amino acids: CAWRGTTNEQFF. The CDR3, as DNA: TGTGCCTGGAGGGGGACAACCAATGAGCAGTTCTTC.

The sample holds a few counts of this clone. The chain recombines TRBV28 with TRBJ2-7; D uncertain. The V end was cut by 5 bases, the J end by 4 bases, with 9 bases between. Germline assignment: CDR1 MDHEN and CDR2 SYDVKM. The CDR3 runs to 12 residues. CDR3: CASSPGLYEQYF. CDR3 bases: TGTGCCAGCAGTCCAGGTCTTTACGAGCAGTACTTC.